This TCR beta chain was captured in a study of blood T cell repertoires in COVID-19. Study-level background: Samples representing acute and convalescent COVID-19 were sourced from the United States, Italy and Spain.

How the authors handled the data: Estimation of nucleated cell counts relied on the amplification of reference gene primers. Measured with immunoSEQ multiplex PCR; TCRdb has only the in-frame clones, and not every one. The V and J calls and the clone size are those of that table, but D and trimming were determined from the DNA. The sample shows 25,000 to 30,000 clones, around 90% of them seen only once. The specimen was peripheral blood. The origin of this receptor is a human donor in a cohort sampled during active COVID-19.

The DNA of the CDR3 is TGTGCCAGCAGCTCACTCCGGGGTGCTAATGAAAAACTGTTTTTT. Protein product: CASSSLRGANEKLFF. J is TRBJ1-4 and V is TRBV11-2, with D uncertain. This CDR3 region has 15 residues. The V and J ends lost 4 bases and 3 bases respectively, with 12 bases between them. From germline, CDR1 is SGHAT and CDR2 FQNNGV. Drawing the rest from reference TRBV11-2 and TRBJ1-4, the complete variable domain is EAGVAQSPRYKIIEKRQSVAFWCNPISGHATLYWYQQILGQGPKLLIQFQNNGVVDDSQLPKDRFSAERLKGVDSTLKIQPAKLEDSAVYLCASSSLRGANEKLFFGSGTQLSVL.